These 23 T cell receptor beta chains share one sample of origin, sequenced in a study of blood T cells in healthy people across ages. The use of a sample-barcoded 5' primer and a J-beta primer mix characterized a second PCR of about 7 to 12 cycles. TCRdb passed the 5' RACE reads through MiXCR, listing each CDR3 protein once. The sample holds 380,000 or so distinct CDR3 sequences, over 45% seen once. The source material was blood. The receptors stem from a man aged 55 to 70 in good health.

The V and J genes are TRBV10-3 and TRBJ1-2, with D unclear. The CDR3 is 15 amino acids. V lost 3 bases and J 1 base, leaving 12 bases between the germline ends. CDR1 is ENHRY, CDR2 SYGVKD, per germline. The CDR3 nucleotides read TGTGCCATCAGTGATCTAGGCGATAATAACTATGGCTACACCTTC. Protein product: CAISDLGDNNYGYTF.

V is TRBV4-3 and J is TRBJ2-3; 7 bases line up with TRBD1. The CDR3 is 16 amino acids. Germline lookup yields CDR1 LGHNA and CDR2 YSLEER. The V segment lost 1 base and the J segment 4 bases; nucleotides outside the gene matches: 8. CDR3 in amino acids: CASSQVGGANSDTQYF. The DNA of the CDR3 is TGCGCCAGCAGCCAAGTAGGGGGCGCGAACTCAGATACGCAGTATTTT.

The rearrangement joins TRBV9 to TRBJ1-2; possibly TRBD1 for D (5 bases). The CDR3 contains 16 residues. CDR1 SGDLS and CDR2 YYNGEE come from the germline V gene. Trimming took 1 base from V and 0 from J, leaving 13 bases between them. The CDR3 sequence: CASSVQGFGANYGYTF. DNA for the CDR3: TGTGCCAGCAGCGTACAGGGTTTCGGCGCTAACTATGGCTACACCTTC.

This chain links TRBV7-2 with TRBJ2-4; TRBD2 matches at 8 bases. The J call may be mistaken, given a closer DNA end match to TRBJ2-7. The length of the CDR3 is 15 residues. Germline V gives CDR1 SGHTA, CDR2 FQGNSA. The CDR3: CASSTLGTRGGEQYF. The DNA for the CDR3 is TGTGCCAGCAGCACATTGGGGACTAGAGGTGGCGAGCAGTACTTC.

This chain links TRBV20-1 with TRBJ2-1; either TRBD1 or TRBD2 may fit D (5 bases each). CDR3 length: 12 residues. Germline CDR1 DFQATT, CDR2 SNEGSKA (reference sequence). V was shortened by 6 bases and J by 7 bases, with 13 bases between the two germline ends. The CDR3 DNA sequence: TGCAGTGCCCCCCGGGGCGTAAATGAGCAGTTCTTC. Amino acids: CSAPRGVNEQFF.

CDR3 DNA: TGTGCCAGCAGCTTAGCGTCGGACCGCTCCTACGAGCAGTACTTC. Its translation: CASSLASDRSYEQYF. This chain links TRBV7-8 with TRBJ2-7, with D unclear. The germline V gene encodes CDR1 SGHVS and CDR2 FQNEAQ. This CDR3 spans 15 amino acids. Trimming left V 0 bases short and J 0 bases short, with 9 bases between. Drawing the rest from reference TRBV7-8 and TRBJ2-7, the complete variable domain is GAGVSQSPRYKVAKRGQDVALRCDPISGHVSLFWYQQALGQGPEFLTYFQNEAQLDKSGLPSDRFFAERPEGSVSTLKIQRTQQEDSAVYLCASSLASDRSYEQYFGPGTRLTVT.

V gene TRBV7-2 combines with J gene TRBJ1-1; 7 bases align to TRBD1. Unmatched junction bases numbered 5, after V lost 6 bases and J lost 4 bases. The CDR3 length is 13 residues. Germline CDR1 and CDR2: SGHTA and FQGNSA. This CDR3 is CASRTDRVTEAFF. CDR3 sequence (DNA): TGTGCCAGCAGGACAGACAGGGTCACTGAAGCTTTCTTT. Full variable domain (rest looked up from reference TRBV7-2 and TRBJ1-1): GAGVSQSPSNKVTEKGKDVELRCDPISGHTALYWYRQSLGQGLEFLIYFQGNSAPDKSGLPSDRFSAERTGGSVSTLTIQRTQQEDSAVYLCASRTDRVTEAFFGQGTRLTVV.

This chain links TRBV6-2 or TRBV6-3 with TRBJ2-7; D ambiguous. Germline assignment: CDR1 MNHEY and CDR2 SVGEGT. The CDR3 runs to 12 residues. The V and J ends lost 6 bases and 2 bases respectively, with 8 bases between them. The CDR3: CASRRQPYEQYF. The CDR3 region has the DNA TGTGCCAGCAGGAGGCAGCCCTACGAGCAGTACTTC.

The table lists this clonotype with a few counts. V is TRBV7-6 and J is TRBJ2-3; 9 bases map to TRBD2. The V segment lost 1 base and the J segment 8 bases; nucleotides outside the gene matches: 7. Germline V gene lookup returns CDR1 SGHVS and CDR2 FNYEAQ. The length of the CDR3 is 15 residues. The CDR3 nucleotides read TGTGCCAGCAGCTTAGAGGGCGGGGGGGTTCGTACGCAGTATTTT. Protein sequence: CASSLEGGGVRTQYF.

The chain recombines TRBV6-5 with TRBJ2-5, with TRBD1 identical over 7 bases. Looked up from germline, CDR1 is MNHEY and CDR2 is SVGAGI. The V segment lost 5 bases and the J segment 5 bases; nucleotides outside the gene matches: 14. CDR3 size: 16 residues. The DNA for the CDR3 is TGTGCCAGCAGTCCGCCCAGACAGGGTAATTTGGAGACCCAGTACTTC. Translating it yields CASSPPRQGNLETQYF.

CDR3 in amino acids: CSVYGRRENQETQYF. As DNA, the CDR3 is TGCAGCGTTTACGGCCGGCGGGAGAACCAAGAGACCCAGTACTTC. The rearrangement joins TRBV29-1 to TRBJ2-5; TRBD2 matches at 7 bases. Per the germline V gene, CDR1 is SQVTM and CDR2 is ANQGSEA. The V gene end was trimmed by 5 bases and the J gene end by 0 bases; junction bases not matched to a gene: 9. This CDR3 has 15 residues.

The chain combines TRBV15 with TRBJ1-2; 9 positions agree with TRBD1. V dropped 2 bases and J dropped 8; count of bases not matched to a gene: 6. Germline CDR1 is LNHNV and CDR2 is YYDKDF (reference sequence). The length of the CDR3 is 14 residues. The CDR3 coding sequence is TGTGCCACCAGCAGACAAACAGGGGGCGCGGGCTACACCTTC. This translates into CATSRQTGGAGYTF.

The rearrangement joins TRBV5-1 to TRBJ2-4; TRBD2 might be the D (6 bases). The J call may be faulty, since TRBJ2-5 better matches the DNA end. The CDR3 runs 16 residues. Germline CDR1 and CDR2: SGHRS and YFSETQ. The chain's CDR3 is CASSLVLRGGMETQYF. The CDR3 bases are TGCGCCAGCAGCTTGGTACTCCGGGGCGGGATGGAGACCCAGTACTTC.

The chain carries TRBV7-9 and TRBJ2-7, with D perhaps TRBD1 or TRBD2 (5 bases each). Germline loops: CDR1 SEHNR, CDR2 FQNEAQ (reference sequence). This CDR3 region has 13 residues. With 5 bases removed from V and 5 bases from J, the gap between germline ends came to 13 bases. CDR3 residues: CASSPPGPDEQYF. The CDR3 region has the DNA TGTGCCAGCAGCCCTCCGGGGCCCGACGAGCAGTACTTC.

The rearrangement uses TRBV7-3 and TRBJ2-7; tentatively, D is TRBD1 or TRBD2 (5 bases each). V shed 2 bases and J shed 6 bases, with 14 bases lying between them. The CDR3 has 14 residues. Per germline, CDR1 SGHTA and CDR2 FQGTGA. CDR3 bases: TGTGCCAGCAGCTTAGAGGGACCCTCGGGCGAGCAGTACTTC. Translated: CASSLEGPSGEQYF.

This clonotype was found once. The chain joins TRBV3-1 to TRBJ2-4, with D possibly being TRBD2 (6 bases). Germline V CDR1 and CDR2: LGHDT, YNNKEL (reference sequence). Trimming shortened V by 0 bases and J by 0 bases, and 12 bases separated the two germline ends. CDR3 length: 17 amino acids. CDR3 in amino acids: CASSQDGGMGAKNIQYF. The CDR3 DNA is TGTGCCAGCAGCCAAGACGGGGGTATGGGAGCCAAAAACATTCAGTACTTC.

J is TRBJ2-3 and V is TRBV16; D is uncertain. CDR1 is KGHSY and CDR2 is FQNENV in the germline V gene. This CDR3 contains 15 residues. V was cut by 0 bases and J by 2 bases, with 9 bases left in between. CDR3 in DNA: TGTGCCAGCAGCCAATCTTTGGCGATCACAGATACGCAGTATTTT. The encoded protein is CASSQSLAITDTQYF.

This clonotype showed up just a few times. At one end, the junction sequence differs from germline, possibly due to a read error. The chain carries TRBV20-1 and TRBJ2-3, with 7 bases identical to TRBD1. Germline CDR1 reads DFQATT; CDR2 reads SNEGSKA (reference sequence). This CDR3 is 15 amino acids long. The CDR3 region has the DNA TGCAGTGCCAGAGGAAGCACAGGGGCCACAGATACGCAGTATTTT. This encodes CSARGSTGATDTQYF.

The DNA for the CDR3 is TGTGCCAGCTCCAAGTGGGGGGAGGGGTACGAGCAGTACTTC. Translation: CASSKWGEGYEQYF. The rearrangement uses TRBV9 and TRBJ2-7; 7 bases are shared with TRBD2. J was trimmed by 4 bases and V by 7 bases; bases with no gene match: 11. The CDR3 consists of 14 residues. Germline assignment: CDR1 SGDLS and CDR2 YYNGEE.

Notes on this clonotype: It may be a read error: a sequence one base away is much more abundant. The CDR3 DNA follows: TGTGCCAGCAGCGCTACTAGCGGGGCCTACGAGCAGTACTTC. Translation: CASSATSGAYEQYF. The chain carries TRBV7-2 and TRBJ2-7; TRBD2 agrees at 10 bases. Germline CDR1 SGHTA, CDR2 FQGNSA. The CDR3 runs 14 residues. The trim removed 5 bases at V and 2 bases at J, leaving 3 bases unmatched.

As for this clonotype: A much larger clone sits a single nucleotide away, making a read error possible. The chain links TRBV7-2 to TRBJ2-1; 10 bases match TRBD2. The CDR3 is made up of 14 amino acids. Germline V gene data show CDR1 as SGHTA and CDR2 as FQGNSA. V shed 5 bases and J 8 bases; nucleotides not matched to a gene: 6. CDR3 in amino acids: CASSVGTSVHEQFF. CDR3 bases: TGTGCCAGCAGCGTAGGGACTAGCGTCCATGAGCAGTTCTTC. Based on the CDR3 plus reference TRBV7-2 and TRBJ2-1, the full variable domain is GAGVSQSPSNKVTEKGKDVELRCDPISGHTALYWYRQSLGQGLEFLIYFQGNSAPDKSGLPSDRFSAERTGGSVSTLTIQRTQQEDSAVYLCASSVGTSVHEQFFGPGTRLTVL.

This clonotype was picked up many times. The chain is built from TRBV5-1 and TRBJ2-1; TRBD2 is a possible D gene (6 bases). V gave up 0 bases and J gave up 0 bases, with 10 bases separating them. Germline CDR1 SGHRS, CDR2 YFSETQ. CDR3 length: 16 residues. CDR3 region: CASSLGGVYSYNEQFF. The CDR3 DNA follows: TGCGCCAGCAGCTTGGGCGGGGTTTACTCCTACAATGAGCAGTTCTTC.

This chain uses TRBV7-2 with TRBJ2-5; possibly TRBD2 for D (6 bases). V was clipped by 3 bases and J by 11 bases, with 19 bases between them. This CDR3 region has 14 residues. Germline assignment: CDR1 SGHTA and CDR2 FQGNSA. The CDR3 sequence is CASSFGAGRGEQYF. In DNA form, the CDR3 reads TGTGCCAGCAGCTTTGGCGCAGGTCGCGGGGAGCAGTACTTC. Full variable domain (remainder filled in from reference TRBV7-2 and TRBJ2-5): GAGVSQSPSNKVTEKGKDVELRCDPISGHTALYWYRQSLGQGLEFLIYFQGNSAPDKSGLPSDRFSAERTGGSVSTLTIQRTQQEDSAVYLCASSFGAGRGEQYFGPGTRLLVL.